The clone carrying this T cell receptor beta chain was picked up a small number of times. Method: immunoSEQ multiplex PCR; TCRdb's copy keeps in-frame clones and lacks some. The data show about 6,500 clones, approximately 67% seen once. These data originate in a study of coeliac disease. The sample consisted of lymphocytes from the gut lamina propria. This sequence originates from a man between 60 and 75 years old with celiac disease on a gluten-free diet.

CDR3 amino acids: CASTRDSPLHF. The DNA for the CDR3 is TGTGCCAGCACTCGAGATTCACCCCTCCACTTT. The chain is built from TRBV6-4 and TRBJ1-6; D call uncertain. CDR3 length: 11 residues. Germline V CDR1 and CDR2: MRHNA, SNTAGT. V was trimmed by 7 bases and J by 8 bases, leaving 6 bases between them.